This TCR beta chain was obtained from a study of blood T cell repertoires in COVID-19. Study context: The United States, Italy and Spain supplied acute and convalescent COVID-19 samples. Sample material is recorded as cDNA or gDNA derived from T cells, B-cell-depleted T cells, or PBMCs.

Two negative PCRs, clearance, or symptom resolution were required of recovered Cohort 3 donors. Profiling relied on immunoSEQ multiplex PCR, and the TCRdb table lists in-frame clones only, not all of them. The sample consists of about 370,000 clones, 85% to 90% of them appearing once. This TCR was recovered from a young man who had recovered from COVID-19. Sequenced material: PBMCs or T cells enriched from blood (not recorded which).

This chain's CDR3 is CASSPRDSFNEKLFF. The CDR3 nucleotides read TGTGCCAGCTCACCTAGGGACAGTTTTAATGAAAAACTGTTTTTT. The chain joins TRBV18 to TRBJ1-4; 7 bases are a match to TRBD1. CDR1 is KGHSH, CDR2 LQKENI, per germline. This CDR3 spans 15 amino acids. V lost 3 bases and J lost 4; bases outside the gene matches: 5.